A selection of T cell receptor beta chains follows, all from one sample in a study of blood T cell repertoires in COVID-19. The repertoire was sequenced with immunoSEQ multiplex PCR; TCRdb's copy has only in-frame clones and lacks some. The table lists some 80,000 clones, 84% of them singletons, with about a fifth in the top ten. Sequencing used peripheral blood. These receptors were taken from a woman aged 45-60 years with acute or convalescent COVID-19. CDR3s include the opening cysteine and the closing phenylalanine or tryptophan. A D gene is named only where the DNA matches it firmly. Only some rows state a clone size, as once, few, many or a class for expanded clones.

d_call	v_call	cdr3_length	clone_size	j_call	cdr3_nt	cdr3_aa
-	TRBV18	13	-	TRBJ1-1	TGTGCCAGCTCATCAGACAGGAACACTGAAGCTTTCTTT	CASSSDRNTEAFF
TRBD2	TRBV14	17	once	TRBJ2-3	TGTGCCAGCAGCCAACAAAGCGGGAGGGCTTACACAGATACGCAGTATTTT	CASSQQSGRAYTDTQYF
-	TRBV7-9	16	-	TRBJ2-3	TGTGCCAGCAGCATTGGGGGGGCCAAGGGCACAGATACGCAGTATTTT	CASSIGGAKGTDTQYF
TRBD1	TRBV19	16	few	TRBJ1-6	TGTGCCAGTAGTATCACCGGGACAGGGTTTAATTCACCCCTCCACTTT	CASSITGTGFNSPLHF
-	TRBV3-1/TRBV3-2	16	-	TRBJ2-1	TGTGCCAGCAGCCAAGATCGAACACAGGGCATGAGTGAGCAGTTCTTC	CASSQDRTQGMSEQFF
-	TRBV5-6	12	-	TRBJ2-2	TGTGCCAGCAGCCGGTGGACCGGGGAGCTGTTTTTT	CASSRWTGELFF
TRBD1	TRBV19	17	-	TRBJ2-2	TGTGCCAGTAGTAGTCGCCGGCAGGGGGCGCATATCGGGGAGCTGTTTTTT	CASSSRRQGAHIGELFF
TRBD1	TRBV10-3	15	-	TRBJ2-4	TGTGCCATCAGTGCTAACACAGGGGGCAAAAACATTCAGTACTTC	CAISANTGGKNIQYF
-	TRBV14	16	once	TRBJ2-3	TGTGCCAGCAGCCAAGAATCTCCCACGGGCACAGATACGCAGTATTTT	CASSQESPTGTDTQYF
-	TRBV4-1	16	-	TRBJ2-7	TGCGCCAGCAGCCAAGTGGTAGCTCCTCTATCCTACGAGCAGTACTTC	CASSQVVAPLSYEQYF
-	TRBV5-6	14	-	TRBJ2-3	TGTGCCAGCAGCTTGACAGGTAGCACAGATACGCAGTATTTT	CASSLTGSTDTQYF
TRBD1	TRBV7-8	15	few	TRBJ2-7	TGTGCCAGCAGCCCCCAGGGTGGGACAGGGAGCGAGCAGTACTTC	CASSPQGGTGSEQYF
-	TRBV2	11	few	TRBJ2-5	TGTGCCAGCAGTGGAGGGGAGACCCAGTACTTC	CASSGGETQYF
TRBD1	TRBV18	14	-	TRBJ2-3	TGTGCCAGCTCACCAAGAACAGGGGGAGATACGCAGTATTTT	CASSPRTGGDTQYF
-	TRBV28	13	-	TRBJ2-5	TGTGCCAGCAGTTCTATTTATCAAGAGACCCAGTACTTC	CASSSIYQETQYF
TRBD1	TRBV15	17	-	TRBJ2-2	TGTGCCACCAGCAGCAGCGGACAGGGGATTAACACCGGGGAGCTGTTTTTT	CATSSSGQGINTGELFF